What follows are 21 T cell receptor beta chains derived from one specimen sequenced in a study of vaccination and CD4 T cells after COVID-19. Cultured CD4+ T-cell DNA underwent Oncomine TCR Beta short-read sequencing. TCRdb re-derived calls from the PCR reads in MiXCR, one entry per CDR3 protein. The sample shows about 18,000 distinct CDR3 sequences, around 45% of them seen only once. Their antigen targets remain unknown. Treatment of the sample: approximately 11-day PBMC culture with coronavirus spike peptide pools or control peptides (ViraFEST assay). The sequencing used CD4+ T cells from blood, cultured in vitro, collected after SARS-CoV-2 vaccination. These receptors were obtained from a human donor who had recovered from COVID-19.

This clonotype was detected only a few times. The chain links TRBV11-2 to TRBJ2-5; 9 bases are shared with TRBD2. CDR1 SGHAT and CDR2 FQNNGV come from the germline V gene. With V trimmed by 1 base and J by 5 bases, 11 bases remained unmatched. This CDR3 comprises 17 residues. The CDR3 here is CASSLGRASGERETQYF. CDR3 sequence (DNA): TGTGCCAGCAGCTTAGGCCGGGCTAGCGGGGAAAGGGAGACCCAGTACTTC.

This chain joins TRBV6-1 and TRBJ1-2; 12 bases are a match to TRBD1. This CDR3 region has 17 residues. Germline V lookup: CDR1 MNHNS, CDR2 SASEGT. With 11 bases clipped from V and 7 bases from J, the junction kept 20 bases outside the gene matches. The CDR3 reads CASWAGTGGSYGGGYTF. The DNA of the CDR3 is TGTGCCTCATGGGCCGGGACAGGGGGCTCCTATGGGGGTGGCTACACCTTC.

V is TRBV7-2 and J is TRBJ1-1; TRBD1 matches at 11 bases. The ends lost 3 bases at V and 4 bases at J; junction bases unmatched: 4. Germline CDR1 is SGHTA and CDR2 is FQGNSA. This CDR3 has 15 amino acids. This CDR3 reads CASSLGGQGGTEAFF. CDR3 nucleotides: TGTGCCAGCAGCTTGGGGGGACAGGGGGGCACTGAAGCTTTCTTT.

CDR3 sequence (DNA): TGCGCCAGCAGCTTGTTAGGGGGTCGGGAGACCCAGTACTTC. This translates into CASSLLGGRETQYF. The chain combines TRBV5-1 with TRBJ2-5, with a weak D call TRBD1 (6 bases). Germline V gene data show CDR1 as SGHRS and CDR2 as YFSETQ. V was shortened by 1 base and J by 5 bases, with 12 bases between the two germline ends. The CDR3 runs 14 residues.

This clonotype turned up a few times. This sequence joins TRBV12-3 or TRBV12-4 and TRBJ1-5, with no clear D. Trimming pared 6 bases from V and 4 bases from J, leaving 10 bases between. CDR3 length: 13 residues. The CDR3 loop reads CASRADGNQPQHF. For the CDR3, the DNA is TGTGCCAGCAGGGCCGACGGAAATCAGCCCCAGCATTTT.

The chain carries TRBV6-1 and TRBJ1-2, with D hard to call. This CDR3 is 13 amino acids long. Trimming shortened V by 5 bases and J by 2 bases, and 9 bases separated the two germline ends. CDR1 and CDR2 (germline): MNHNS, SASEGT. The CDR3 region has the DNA TGTGCCAGCAGTCAGAAACCCAACTATGGCTACACCTTC. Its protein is CASSQKPNYGYTF.

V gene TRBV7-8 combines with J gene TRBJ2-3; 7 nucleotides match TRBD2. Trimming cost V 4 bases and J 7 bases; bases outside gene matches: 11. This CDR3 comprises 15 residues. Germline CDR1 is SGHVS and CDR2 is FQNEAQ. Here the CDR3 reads CASSSVAGGGYTQYF. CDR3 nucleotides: TGTGCCAGCAGCTCAGTAGCGGGTGGGGGGTATACGCAGTATTTT.

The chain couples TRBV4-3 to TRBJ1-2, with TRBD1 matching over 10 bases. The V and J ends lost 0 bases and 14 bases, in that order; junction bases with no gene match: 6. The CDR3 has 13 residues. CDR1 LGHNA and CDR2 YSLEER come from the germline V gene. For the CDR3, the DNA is TGCGCCAGCAGCCAAGACGGGACAGGGGTGAGGACCTTC. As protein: CASSQDGTGVRTF.

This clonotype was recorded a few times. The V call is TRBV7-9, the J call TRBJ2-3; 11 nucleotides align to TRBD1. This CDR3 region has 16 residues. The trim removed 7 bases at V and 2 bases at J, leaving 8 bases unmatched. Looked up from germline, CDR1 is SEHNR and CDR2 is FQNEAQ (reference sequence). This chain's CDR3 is CASTIAGQGATDTQYF. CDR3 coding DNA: TGTGCCAGCACCATAGCTGGACAGGGGGCCACAGATACGCAGTATTTT.

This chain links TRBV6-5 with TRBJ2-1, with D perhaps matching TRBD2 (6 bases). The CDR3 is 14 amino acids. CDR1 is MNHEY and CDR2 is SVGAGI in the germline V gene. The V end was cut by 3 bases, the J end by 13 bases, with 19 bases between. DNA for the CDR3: TGTGCCAGCAGTTATAGTGGAGGGGCGCAGGTACAGTTCTTC. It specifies CASSYSGGAQVQFF.

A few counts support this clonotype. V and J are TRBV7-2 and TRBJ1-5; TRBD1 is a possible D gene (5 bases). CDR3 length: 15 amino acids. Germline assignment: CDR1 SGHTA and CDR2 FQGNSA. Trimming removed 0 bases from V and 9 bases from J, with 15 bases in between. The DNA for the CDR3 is TGTGCCAGCAGCTTAGCGCAAATGGGGGGATCGCCCCAGCATTTT. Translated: CASSLAQMGGSPQHF.

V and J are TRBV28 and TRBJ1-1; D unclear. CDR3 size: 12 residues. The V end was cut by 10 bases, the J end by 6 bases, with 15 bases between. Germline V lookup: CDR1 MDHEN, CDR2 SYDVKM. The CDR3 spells CATSIPRPEAFF. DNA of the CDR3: TGTGCCACCTCAATACCCCGTCCTGAAGCTTTCTTT.

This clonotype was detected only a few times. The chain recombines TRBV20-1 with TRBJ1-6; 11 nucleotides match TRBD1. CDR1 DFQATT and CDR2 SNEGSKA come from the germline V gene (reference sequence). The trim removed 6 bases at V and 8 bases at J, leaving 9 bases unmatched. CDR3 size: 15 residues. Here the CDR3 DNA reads TGCAGTGCGTGGACAGGGGGCGTTTGGGATTCACCCCTCCACTTT. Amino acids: CSAWTGGVWDSPLHF.

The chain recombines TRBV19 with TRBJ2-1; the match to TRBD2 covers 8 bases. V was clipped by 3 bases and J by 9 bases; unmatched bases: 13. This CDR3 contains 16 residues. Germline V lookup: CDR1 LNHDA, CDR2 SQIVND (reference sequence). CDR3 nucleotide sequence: TGTGCCAGTAGTATTCTCGGGAGGGCCTTTAAGGGTGAGCAGTTCTTC. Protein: CASSILGRAFKGEQFF. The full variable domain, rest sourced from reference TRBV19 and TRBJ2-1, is DGGITQSPKYLFRKEGQNVTLSCEQNLNHDAMYWYRQDPGQGLRLIYYSQIVNDFQKGDIAEGYSVSREKKESFPLTVTSAQKNPTAFYLCASSILGRAFKGEQFFGPGTRLTVL.

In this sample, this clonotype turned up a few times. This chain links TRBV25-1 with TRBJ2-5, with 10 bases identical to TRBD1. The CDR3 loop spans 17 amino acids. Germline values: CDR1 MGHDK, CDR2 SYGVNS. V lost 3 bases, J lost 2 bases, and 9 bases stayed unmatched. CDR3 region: CASSDPPGTGDQETQYF. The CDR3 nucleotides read TGTGCCAGCAGTGACCCCCCCGGGACAGGGGATCAAGAGACCCAGTACTTC.

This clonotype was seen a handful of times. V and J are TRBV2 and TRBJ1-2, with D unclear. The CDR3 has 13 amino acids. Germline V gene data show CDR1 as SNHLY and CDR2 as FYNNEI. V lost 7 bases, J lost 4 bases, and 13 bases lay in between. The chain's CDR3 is CASNQDVSYGYTF. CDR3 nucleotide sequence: TGTGCCAGCAATCAGGACGTCTCCTATGGCTACACCTTC.

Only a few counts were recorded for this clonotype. CDR3 loop: CASSLGSSGRSPDTQYF. In nucleotides, the CDR3 is TGTGCCAGCAGCTTAGGTTCGAGCGGGAGGAGCCCAGATACGCAGTATTTT. J is TRBJ2-3 and V is TRBV7-6; TRBD2 aligns across 9 bases. The CDR3 has 17 amino acids. V lost 1 base, J lost 4 bases, and 9 bases stayed unmatched. Germline V lookup: CDR1 SGHVS, CDR2 FNYEAQ. The full variable domain, completed using reference TRBV7-6 and TRBJ2-3, is GAGVSQSPRYKVTKRGQDVALRCDPISGHVSLYWYRQALGQGPEFLTYFNYEAQQDKSGLPNDRFSAERPEGSISTLTIQRTEQRDSAMYRCASSLGSSGRSPDTQYFGPGTRLTVL.

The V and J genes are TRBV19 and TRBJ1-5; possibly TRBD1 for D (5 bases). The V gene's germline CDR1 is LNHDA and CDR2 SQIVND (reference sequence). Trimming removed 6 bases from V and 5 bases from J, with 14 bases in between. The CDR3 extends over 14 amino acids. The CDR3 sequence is CASRAGTQDQPQHF. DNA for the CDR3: TGTGCCAGTAGGGCCGGGACCCAGGATCAGCCCCAGCATTTT.

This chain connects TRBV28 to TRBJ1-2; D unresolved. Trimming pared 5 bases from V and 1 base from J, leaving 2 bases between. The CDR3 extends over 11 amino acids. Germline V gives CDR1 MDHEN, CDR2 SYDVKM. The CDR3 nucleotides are TGTGCCAGCAGTAGTAACTATGGCTACACCTTC. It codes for CASSSNYGYTF.

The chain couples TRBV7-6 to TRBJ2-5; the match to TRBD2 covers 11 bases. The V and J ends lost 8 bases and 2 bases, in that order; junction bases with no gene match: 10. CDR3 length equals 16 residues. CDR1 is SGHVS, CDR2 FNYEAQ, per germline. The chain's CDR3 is CASSPVTSGEQETQYF. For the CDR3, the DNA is TGTGCCAGCTCGCCCGTGACTAGCGGGGAGCAAGAGACCCAGTACTTC.

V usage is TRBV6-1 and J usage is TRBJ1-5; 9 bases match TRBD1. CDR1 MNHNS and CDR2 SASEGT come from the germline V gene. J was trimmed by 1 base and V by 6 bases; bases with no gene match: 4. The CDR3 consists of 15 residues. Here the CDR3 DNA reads TGTGCCAGCAGGGGACAGGGTCCAAGCAATCAGCCCCAGCATTTT. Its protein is CASRGQGPSNQPQHF.